These 9 T cell receptor beta chains were all obtained from the same sample, sequenced in a study of blood T cell repertoires in COVID-19. The data were produced by immunoSEQ multiplex PCR, yet TCRdb's version contains in-frame clones alone and is incomplete. In the table there are under 300,000 clones, roughly 90% of which are singletons. Source material: peripheral blood. These receptors all come from a man aged 55 to 70 with acute or convalescent COVID-19.

J is TRBJ1-2 and V is TRBV11-2; 8 positions match TRBD1. The length of the CDR3 is 16 residues. Germline V CDR1 and CDR2: SGHAT, FQNNGV. V gave up 5 bases and J gave up 3 bases; unmatched junction bases: 11. DNA of the CDR3: TGTGCCAGCAGCAATTACCGGGGACAGGCGGACTATGGCTACACCTTC. As protein: CASSNYRGQADYGYTF.

The J gene is TRBJ1-2, the V gene TRBV5-1; 8 bases align to TRBD1. Trimming removed 1 base from V and 6 bases from J; junction bases left unmatched: 5. CDR3 length: 14 residues. Per germline, CDR1 SGHRS and CDR2 YFSETQ. Written as DNA, the CDR3 is TGCGCCAGCAGCTTGAGGACAGGGAGGGATGGCTACACCTTC. Protein sequence: CASSLRTGRDGYTF.

The chain couples TRBV27 to TRBJ1-2; no clear D. Germline V CDR1 and CDR2: MNHEY, SMNVEV (reference sequence). The CDR3 covers 14 residues. Trimming removed 3 bases at V and 2 bases at J, with 10 bases between. The CDR3 protein is CASSFREPNYGYTF. CDR3 nucleotides: TGTGCCAGCAGTTTCCGGGAGCCAAACTATGGCTACACCTTC.

The chain carries TRBV7-2 and TRBJ2-6, with D possibly matching TRBD2 (5 bases). Trimming stripped 5 bases from V and 2 bases from J, with 22 bases between. The CDR3 runs to 19 residues. Germline V gene sequence: CDR1 SGHTA, CDR2 FQGNSA. The CDR3 loop is CASSLSSLFYRTGANVLTF. CDR3 in DNA: TGTGCCAGCAGCCTATCTAGCCTTTTTTATCGTACTGGGGCCAACGTCCTGACTTTC.

The V call is TRBV25-1, the J call TRBJ1-4, with D possibly TRBD1 on 5 matching bases. This CDR3 spans 14 amino acids. Germline lookup yields CDR1 MGHDK and CDR2 SYGVNS. Trimming removed 7 bases at V and 2 bases at J, with 11 bases between. Here the CDR3 DNA reads TGTGCCAGCAAGGGTGGGGGGACTAATGAAAAACTGTTTTTT. Its translation: CASKGGGTNEKLFF.

V is TRBV27 and J is TRBJ2-7; 12 bases fit TRBD2. This CDR3 is built from 16 residues. CDR1 is MNHEY, CDR2 SMNVEV, per germline (reference sequence). Trimming at V came to 0 bases and at J to 4 bases, leaving 4 bases not matched to a gene. The CDR3 DNA is TGTGCCAGCAGTTTATCCCTGACTAGCGGGAGTTACGAGCAGTACTTC. Amino acids: CASSLSLTSGSYEQYF.

The chain combines TRBV19 with TRBJ2-5; TRBD1 matches at 9 bases. The length of the CDR3 is 14 residues. V shed 4 bases, J shed 7 bases, and the junction held 7 bases outside the gene matches. Germline V gives CDR1 LNHDA, CDR2 SQIVND (reference sequence). CDR3 DNA sequence: TGTGCCAGTAGTACCCGACAGGGGGTGGGGACCCAGTACTTC. This codes for CASSTRQGVGTQYF. The full variable domain, rest sourced from reference TRBV19 and TRBJ2-5, is DGGITQSPKYLFRKEGQNVTLSCEQNLNHDAMYWYRQDPGQGLRLIYYSQIVNDFQKGDIAEGYSVSREKKESFPLTVTSAQKNPTAFYLCASSTRQGVGTQYFGPGTRLLVL.

The gene calls are TRBV18 and TRBJ2-1, with 10 bases fitting TRBD1. V shed 1 base, J shed 6 bases, and the junction held 6 bases outside the gene matches. Germline CDR1 KGHSH, CDR2 LQKENI. The CDR3 runs to 16 residues. CDR3 DNA sequence: TGTGCCAGCTCACCACTAGGACAGGGGGTTGGCAATGAGCAGTTCTTC. The encoded protein is CASSPLGQGVGNEQFF.

This chain connects TRBV21-1 to TRBJ1-2; TRBD1, the table's D call, lacks a check against the DNA. TRBV21-1 is an annotated pseudogene. The CDR3 consists of 14 residues. This CDR3 is CASSWTGKNYGYTF. The DNA of the CDR3 is TGTGCCAGCAGCTGGACAGGGAAAAACTATGGCTACACCTTC.